This record covers a single TCR beta chain. Its antigen is unidentified. TCRdb re-analysed the RT-PCR reads in MiXCR, keeping a single row per CDR3 protein. This sample has hundreds of thousands of distinct CDR3 sequences, with roughly 25% found just once. Germline assignment: CDR1 MDHEN and CDR2 SYDVKM. Trimming removed 3 bases at V and 2 bases at J, with 11 bases between. This CDR3 contains 14 residues. The data were obtained in a study of response to subunit inactivated influenza vaccine. The study's findings and limits: Each seasonal flu vaccination may recruit only limited new T cells, authors suggested.

This chain links TRBV28 with TRBJ2-7, with D hard to call. The sequencing here drew on CD4+ T cells sorted from PBMCs, taken about 5 days after vaccination. The source of this sequence is a man in his fifties who received an inactivated influenza vaccine. CDR3 DNA: TGTGCCAGCAGTTTCAGTACAAGTACCTACGAGCAGTACTTC. Its translation: CASSFSTSTYEQYF.